This TCR beta chain was sequenced for a study of fetal regulatory T cell absence and autoimmunity. Whole-study context: Exocrine pancreas autoimmunity occurred in IPEX patients lacking clinical diabetes. Points from the study as a whole: Broadly similar TRB gene family usage was seen in pancreas and cord blood. Oligoclonal TCR enrichment in pancreas over cord blood reached over 90-fold for some clones. In IPEX syndrome, oligoclonal enrichment was read as supporting prenatal antigen-driven autoimmunity in the pancreas.

Notes on this clone: Its matching antigen is unknown.

Clones were sequenced by immunoSEQ multiplex PCR, and TCRdb holds only the in-frame ones, with some missing. The sample carries about 95,000 clones, about two thirds recorded once. The CDR3 covers 18 residues. Germline V gene sequence: CDR1 MGHRA, CDR2 YSYEKL. V lost 6 bases, J lost 9 bases, and 17 bases stayed unmatched. The specimen sequenced was pancreas tissue. The sequence was collected from a male donor with IPEX syndrome. The chain uses TRBV4-1 and TRBJ2-1, with 13 nucleotides matching TRBD2. CDR3 protein: CASSPLTSGGSWVGEQFF. The CDR3 bases are TGCGCCAGCAGTCCTTTGACTAGCGGGGGGAGTTGGGTAGGTGAGCAGTTCTTC.